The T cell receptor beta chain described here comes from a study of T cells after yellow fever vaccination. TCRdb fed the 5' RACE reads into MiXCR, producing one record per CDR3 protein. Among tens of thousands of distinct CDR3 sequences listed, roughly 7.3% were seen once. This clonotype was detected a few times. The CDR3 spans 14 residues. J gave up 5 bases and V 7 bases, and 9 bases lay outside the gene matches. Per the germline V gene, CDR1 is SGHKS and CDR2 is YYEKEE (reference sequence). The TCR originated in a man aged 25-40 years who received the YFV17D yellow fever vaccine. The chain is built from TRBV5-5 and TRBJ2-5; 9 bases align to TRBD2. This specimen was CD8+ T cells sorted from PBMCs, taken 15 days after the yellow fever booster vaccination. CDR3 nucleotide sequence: TGTGCCAGCGGCCCGGGGACTAGCTACGAGACCCAGTACTTC. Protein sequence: CASGPGTSYETQYF.